The rows below give T cell receptor beta chains drawn from one sample of a study of blood T cell repertoires in COVID-19. TCRdb's table, derived via immunoSEQ multiplex PCR, lists solely in-frame clones and lacks some. The sample consists of 180,000 or so clones, 70% to 85% of them appearing once. Input material: peripheral blood. All receptors come from a woman of 80 years or more with acute or convalescent COVID-19. The CDR3 runs from the conserved cysteine through the conserved F or W. The order of the fields is J gene, clone size, D gene, V gene, CDR3 DNA, CDR3 protein. D genes are given only for firm matches. Part of the rows lack a size; the others show once, few, many or a class for expanded clones.

>TRBJ1-1|-|TRBD1|TRBV7-2
TGTGCCAGCAGCTTCGGACAGGGGAGGCGCGCTGAAGCTTTCTTT
CASSFGQGRRAEAFF
>TRBJ1-2|-|-|TRBV7-9
TGTGCCAGCAGCTTAGATCAGGGGAATGGCTACACCTTC
CASSLDQGNGYTF
>TRBJ2-5|-|-|TRBV6-1
TGTGCCAGCAGTGAAAATTTAGTAGGGTTAAGGGGGCAAGAGACCCAGTACTTC
CASSENLVGLRGQETQYF
>TRBJ2-1|-|TRBD2|TRBV7-8
TGTGCCAGCAGCCTCAGGACTAGCGGGGTTATCAATGAGCAGTTCTTC
CASSLRTSGVINEQFF
>TRBJ1-4|-|-|TRBV19
TGTGCCTCCCGGGAGTTGACTGAAAAACTGTTTTTT
CASRELTEKLFF
>TRBJ2-3|once|TRBD2|TRBV19
TGTGCCAGTAGTATAGATCCTCTAGCGGGAGATGTCGCAGATACGCAGTATTTT
CASSIDPLAGDVADTQYF
>TRBJ2-1|once|TRBD2|TRBV20-1
TGCAGTGCTAGTGGGGGACTAGCGGGACCCATTAGCCACAATGAGCAGTTCTTC
CSASGGLAGPISHNEQFF
>TRBJ2-1|-|TRBD2|TRBV5-4
TGTGCCAGCAGCACGGGACTAGCGGGTCATAGAAATGAGCAGTTCTTC
CASSTGLAGHRNEQFF
>TRBJ1-2|-|-|TRBV29-1
TGCAGCGTTGAAGAGGGCGGCTACACCTTC
CSVEEGGYTF
>TRBJ2-2|-|TRBD2|TRBV9
TGTGCCAGCAGCGTGGCGGGGGGGCCTGTCACCGGGGAGCTGTTTTTT
CASSVAGGPVTGELFF
>TRBJ1-2|-|TRBD1|TRBV27
TGTGCCAGCAGTTTATCGGGGGGCCAATATTCAGGGGGCGAAGGCTACACCTTC
CASSLSGGQYSGGEGYTF
>TRBJ1-2|-|-|TRBV6-4
TGTGCCAGCAGGGACAGCTTGGGCTACACCTTC
CASRDSLGYTF
>TRBJ2-3|-|-|TRBV7-9
TGTGCCAGCAGCTTAGTCGGAGGCAGCACAGATACGCAGTATTTT
CASSLVGGSTDTQYF
>TRBJ1-5|few|-|TRBV10-2
TGCGCCAGCAGTGAAGGGGCGCGACAGCCCCAGCATTTT
CASSEGARQPQHF
>TRBJ1-1|once|-|TRBV27
TGTGCCGTATATGCAGGAGGTACTGAAGCTTTCTTT
CAVYAGGTEAFF
>TRBJ2-7|-|-|TRBV7-2
TGTGCCAGCAGCTCCTTTCTAAACGAGCAGTACTTC
CASSSFLNEQYF
>TRBJ2-1|-|-|TRBV4-1
TGCGCCAGCAGCCAAGTCGAGGACACTAAGCAGTTCTTC
CASSQVEDTKQFF
>TRBJ1-2|-|TRBD1|TRBV6-5
TGTGCCAGCAGTCCGTACCGGGACAGAGATGGCTACACCTTC
CASSPYRDRDGYTF
>TRBJ2-7|once|TRBD1|TRBV7-2
TGTGCCAGCAGCTTTACGACAGGGGATTACTCCTACGAGCAGTACTTC
CASSFTTGDYSYEQYF
>TRBJ2-3|-|-|TRBV2
TGTGCCAGCAGTGAATTGTCCGTTTCGGGGGTGGGAGATACGCAGTATTTT
CASSELSVSGVGDTQYF
>TRBJ2-2|-|TRBD2|TRBV3-1/TRBV3-2
TGTGCCAGCAGCCCTCGGGGGGGGCGGAACACCGGGGAGCTGTTTTTT
CASSPRGGRNTGELFF
>TRBJ1-4|-|TRBD1|TRBV5-5
TGTGCCAGCAGCTTGTCGGTCGGGACAGGGAATGAAAAACTGTTTTTT
CASSLSVGTGNEKLFF
>TRBJ2-1|few|TRBD2|TRBV11-3
TGTGCCAGCAGCCGGGGGGGTGCCGGGACTCTCGCCCATGAGCAGTTCTTC
CASSRGGAGTLAHEQFF
>TRBJ1-2|-|-|TRBV7-2
TGTGCCAGCAGATCCAATCGGGGGGCGACCTCTGGCTACACCTTC
CASRSNRGATSGYTF
>TRBJ1-1|-|-|TRBV10-3
TGTGCCATCAGCCAGGGGAATCGAGACACTGAAGCTTTCTTT
CAISQGNRDTEAFF
>TRBJ1-2|once|TRBD1|TRBV5-6
TGTGCCAGCAGCCGCCCGACAGGGGTTGGCTACACCTTC
CASSRPTGVGYTF
>TRBJ2-5|-|-|TRBV19
TGTGCCAGTAGCAACAGGGTCCAAGAGACCCAGTACTTC
CASSNRVQETQYF
>TRBJ2-5|-|-|TRBV20-1
TGCAGTGCTAGTAGTGGCATCCAGGGGACCCAGTACTTC
CSASSGIQGTQYF
>TRBJ2-2|-|-|TRBV7-9
TGTGCCAGCACCTTGCTTAGGGGTAACACCGGGGAGCTGTTTTTT
CASTLLRGNTGELFF
>TRBJ2-1|once|-|TRBV4-3
TGCGCCAGCAGCCAAGAAGGGGCGGGGAACCAGGGGCAGTTCTTC
CASSQEGAGNQGQFF
>TRBJ2-7|-|TRBD2|TRBV6-6
TGTGCCAGCAGTCAGAAGGGAGGGCCCTACTACGAGCAGTACTTC
CASSQKGGPYYEQYF
>TRBJ2-7|-|-|TRBV3-1/TRBV3-2
TGTGCCAGCAGCCAGGCGACGGGGGAGCAGTACTTC
CASSQATGEQYF
>TRBJ2-1|-|TRBD2|TRBV7-2
TGTGCCAGCAGCTTAGGACTAGCCAATGAGCAGTTCTTC
CASSLGLANEQFF
>TRBJ2-3|once|-|TRBV7-8
TGTGCCAGCAGCGGATCTAGGGGGGGACAGGTTGTAGATACGCAGTATTTT
CASSGSRGGQVVDTQYF
>TRBJ2-6|-|TRBD1|TRBV5-4
TGTGCCAGCAGCCTCCCAGGGGCAGGGGGTTTTGGGGCCAACGTCCTGACTTTC
CASSLPGAGGFGANVLTF
>TRBJ1-2|-|-|TRBV12-3/TRBV12-4
TGTGCCAGCAGTTTGGCAGGCTATGGCTACACCTTC
CASSLAGYGYTF
>TRBJ2-7|-|TRBD2|TRBV6-5
TGTGCCAGCAGTTACGGCCTAGCGGAGGGCTACGAGCAGTACTTC
CASSYGLAEGYEQYF
>TRBJ1-5|few|TRBD1|TRBV7-2
TGTGCCAGCAGTCTAATGACAGGGGTTGGTCAGCCCCAGCATTTT
CASSLMTGVGQPQHF
>TRBJ1-2|-|-|TRBV13
TGTGCCAGCAGCTTAACCAGGGCGGAGGGTGGCTACACCTTC
CASSLTRAEGGYTF
>TRBJ2-7|-|TRBD1|TRBV5-1
TGCGCCAGCAGCTTGGATCGACCGGACAGGTCCTACGAGCAGTACTTC
CASSLDRPDRSYEQYF
>TRBJ1-4|-|-|TRBV19
TGTGCCAGTAGTACCCTCGAGCAAAATGAAAAACTGTTTTTT
CASSTLEQNEKLFF
>TRBJ2-7|-|-|TRBV7-9
TGTGCCAGCAGCTTAGGCAGGTTCGACGAGCAGTACTTC
CASSLGRFDEQYF
>TRBJ1-5|few|-|TRBV6-6
TGTGCCAGCAGTGCGTGGTCCACGGGACAGCCCCAGCATTTT
CASSAWSTGQPQHF
>TRBJ2-7|-|-|TRBV6-6
TGTGCCAGCAGCCAGACAGGTCCCTACGAGCAGTACTTC
CASSQTGPYEQYF
>TRBJ1-1|-|-|TRBV5-1
TGCGCCAGCAGCATGCCCGGGACAAGAGACACTGAAGCTTTCTTT
CASSMPGTRDTEAFF
>TRBJ2-5|-|-|TRBV30
TGTGCCTGGACCGGGACTTATCAAGAGACCCAGTACTTC
CAWTGTYQETQYF
>TRBJ2-5|-|-|TRBV5-1
TGCGCCAGCAGCTTGATCGGGAAGCAGGTGGGAGAGACCCAGTACTTC
CASSLIGKQVGETQYF
>TRBJ2-1|-|TRBD2|TRBV12-5
TGTGCTAGTGGTCCCCCCCCCGGGACTAGCGACTACAATGAGCAGTTCTTC
CASGPPPGTSDYNEQFF
>TRBJ1-2|-|TRBD1|TRBV5-4
TGTGCCAGCAGCACCTCCGGGACAGGGGCTGGCTACACCTTC
CASSTSGTGAGYTF
>TRBJ2-3|-|-|TRBV5-1
TGCGCCAGCAGCTTGCTACAGGTTCGCACAGATACGCAGTATTTT
CASSLLQVRTDTQYF
>TRBJ2-3|-|TRBD2|TRBV9
TGTGCCAGCAGCGTAGGCCTAGCGGGAGGGCTGGGGAGAGATACGCAGTATTTT
CASSVGLAGGLGRDTQYF
>TRBJ2-7|-|TRBD1|TRBV18
TGTGCCAGCTCACCCCGGGACAGCTCCTACGAGCAGTACTTC
CASSPRDSSYEQYF
>TRBJ2-7|-|-|TRBV7-9
TGTGCCAGCAGCTTAACAGGATCAGGCTCCGAGCAGTACTTC
CASSLTGSGSEQYF
>TRBJ2-5|once|-|TRBV12-3/TRBV12-4
TGTGCCAGCAGTCCCGGGGAGACCCAGTACTTC
CASSPGETQYF
>TRBJ2-5|-|TRBD1|TRBV10-3
TGTGCCATCAGTGGGGGACAGGGGGACGGTGAGACCCAGTACTTC
CAISGGQGDGETQYF